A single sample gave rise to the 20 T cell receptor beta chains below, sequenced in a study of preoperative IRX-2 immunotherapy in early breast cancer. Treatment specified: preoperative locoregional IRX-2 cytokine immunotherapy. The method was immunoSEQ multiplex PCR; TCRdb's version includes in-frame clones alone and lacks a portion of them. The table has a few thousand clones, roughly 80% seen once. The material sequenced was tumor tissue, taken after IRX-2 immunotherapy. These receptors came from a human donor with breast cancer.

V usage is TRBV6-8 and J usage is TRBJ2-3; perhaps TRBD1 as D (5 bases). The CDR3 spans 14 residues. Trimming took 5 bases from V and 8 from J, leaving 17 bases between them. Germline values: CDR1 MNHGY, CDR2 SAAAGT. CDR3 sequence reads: CASSLSGPQGTQYF. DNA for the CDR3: TGTGCCAGCAGTCTAAGTGGACCCCAGGGTACGCAGTATTTT.

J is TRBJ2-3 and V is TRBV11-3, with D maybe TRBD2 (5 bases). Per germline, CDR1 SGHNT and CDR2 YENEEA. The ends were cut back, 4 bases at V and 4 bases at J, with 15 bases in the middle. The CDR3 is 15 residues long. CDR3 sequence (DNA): TGTGCCAGCAGCTCCCGTCTAGCTGAGGCAGATACGCAGTATTTT. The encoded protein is CASSSRLAEADTQYF.

The CDR3 sequence is CASRRDRVYNNEQFF. CDR3 nucleotide sequence: TGTGCCAGCAGGCGGGACAGGGTATATAACAATGAGCAGTTCTTC. V and J are TRBV6-8 and TRBJ2-1; 9 positions match TRBD1. This CDR3 is 15 amino acids long. In germline, CDR1 is MNHGY, CDR2 SAAAGT. V trimming: 6 bases; J trimming: 5 bases; junction bases outside the gene matches: 8.

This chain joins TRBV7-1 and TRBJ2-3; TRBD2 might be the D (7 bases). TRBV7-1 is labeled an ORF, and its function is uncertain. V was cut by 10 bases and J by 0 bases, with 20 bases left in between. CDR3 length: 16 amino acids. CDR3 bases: TGTGCCACCTCACTGGGACAAGCGGGGAGCACAGATACGCAGTATTTT. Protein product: CATSLGQAGSTDTQYF.

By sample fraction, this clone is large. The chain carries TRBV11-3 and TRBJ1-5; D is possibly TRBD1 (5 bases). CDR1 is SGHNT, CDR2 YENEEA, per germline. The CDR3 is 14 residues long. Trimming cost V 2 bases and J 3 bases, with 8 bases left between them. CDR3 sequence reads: CASSLTGTNQPQHF. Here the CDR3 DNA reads TGTGCCAGCAGCTTAACCGGGACCAATCAGCCCCAGCATTTT.

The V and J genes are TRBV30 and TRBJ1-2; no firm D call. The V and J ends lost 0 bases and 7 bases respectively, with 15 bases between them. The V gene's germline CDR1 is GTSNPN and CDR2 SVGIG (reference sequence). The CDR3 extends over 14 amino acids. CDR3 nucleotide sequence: TGTGCCTGGAGTGTAACGGGCGTGATCGGTGGCTACACCTTC. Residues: CAWSVTGVIGGYTF.

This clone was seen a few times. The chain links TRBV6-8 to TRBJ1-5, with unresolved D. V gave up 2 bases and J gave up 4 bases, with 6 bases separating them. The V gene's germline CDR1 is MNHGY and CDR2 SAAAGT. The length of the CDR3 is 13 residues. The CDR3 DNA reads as TGTGCCAGCAGTTACGACCGGAATCAGCCCCAGCATTTT. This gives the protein CASSYDRNQPQHF.

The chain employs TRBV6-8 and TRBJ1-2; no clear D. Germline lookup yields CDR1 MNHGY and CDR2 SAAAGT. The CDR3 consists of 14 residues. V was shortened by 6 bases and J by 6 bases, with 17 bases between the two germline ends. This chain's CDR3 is CASRPAGGSDGYTF. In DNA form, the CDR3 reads TGTGCCAGCAGGCCGGCCGGAGGAAGTGATGGCTACACCTTC.

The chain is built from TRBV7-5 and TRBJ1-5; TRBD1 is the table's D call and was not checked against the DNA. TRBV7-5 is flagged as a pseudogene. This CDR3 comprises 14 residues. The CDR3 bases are TGTGCCAGCAGCACCGGGACAGGGCTTCAGCCCCAGCATTTT. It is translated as CASSTGTGLQPQHF.

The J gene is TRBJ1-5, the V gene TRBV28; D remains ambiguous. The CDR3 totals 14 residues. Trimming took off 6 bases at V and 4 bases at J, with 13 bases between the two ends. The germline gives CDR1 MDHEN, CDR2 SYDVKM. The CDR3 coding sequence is TGTGCCAGCAGGTCGGGGTCCGGGAATCAGCCCCAGCATTTT. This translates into CASRSGSGNQPQHF. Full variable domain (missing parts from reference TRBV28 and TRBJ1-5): DVKVTQSSRYLVKRTGEKVFLECVQDMDHENMFWYRQDPGLGLRLIYFSYDVKMKEKGDIPEGYSVSREKKERFSLILESASTNQTSMYLCASRSGSGNQPQHFGDGTRLSIL.

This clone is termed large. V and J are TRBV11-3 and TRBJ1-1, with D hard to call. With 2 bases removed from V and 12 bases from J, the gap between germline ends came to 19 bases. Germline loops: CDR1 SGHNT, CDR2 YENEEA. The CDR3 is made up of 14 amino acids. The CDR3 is CASSLSPGGQGTFF. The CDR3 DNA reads TGTGCCAGCAGCTTATCGCCCGGAGGGCAAGGGACTTTCTTT.

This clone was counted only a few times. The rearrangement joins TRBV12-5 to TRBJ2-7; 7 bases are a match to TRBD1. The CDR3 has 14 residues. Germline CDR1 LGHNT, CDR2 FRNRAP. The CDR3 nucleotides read TGTGCCACCATGGACAGGACCAGCTCCTACGAGCAGTACTTC. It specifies CATMDRTSSYEQYF.

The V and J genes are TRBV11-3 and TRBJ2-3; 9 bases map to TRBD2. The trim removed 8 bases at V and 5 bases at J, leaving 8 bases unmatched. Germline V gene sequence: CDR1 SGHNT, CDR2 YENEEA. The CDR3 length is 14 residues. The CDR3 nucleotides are TGTGCCAGCGATAGCGGGGGAGTAGGAGATACGCAGTATTTT. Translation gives CASDSGGVGDTQYF. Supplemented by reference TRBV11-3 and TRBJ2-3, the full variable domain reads EAGVVQSPRYKIIEKKQPVAFWCNPISGHNTLYWYLQNLGQGPELLIRYENEEAVDDSQLPKDRFSAERLKGVDSTLKIQPAELGDSAVYLCASDSGGVGDTQYFGPGTRLTVL.

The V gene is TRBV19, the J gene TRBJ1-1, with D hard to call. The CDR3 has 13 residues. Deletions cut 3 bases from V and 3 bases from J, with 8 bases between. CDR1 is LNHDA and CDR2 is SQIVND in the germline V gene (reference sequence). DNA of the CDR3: TGTGCCAGTAGTATGGACTGGGACACTGAAGCTTTCTTT. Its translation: CASSMDWDTEAFF. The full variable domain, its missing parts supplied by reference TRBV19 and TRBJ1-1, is DGGITQSPKYLFRKEGQNVTLSCEQNLNHDAMYWYRQDPGQGLRLIYYSQIVNDFQKGDIAEGYSVSREKKESFPLTVTSAQKNPTAFYLCASSMDWDTEAFFGQGTRLTVV.

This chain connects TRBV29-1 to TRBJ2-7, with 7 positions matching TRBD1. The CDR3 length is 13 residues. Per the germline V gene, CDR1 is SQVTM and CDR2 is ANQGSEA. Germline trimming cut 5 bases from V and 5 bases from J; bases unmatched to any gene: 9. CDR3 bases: TGCAGCGTTCCTACAGGGGTTGGCAACGAGCAGTACTTC. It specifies CSVPTGVGNEQYF.

The CDR3 DNA reads TGTGCCAGCAGCTTGGTCGGCGCCCTGTCCTACGAGCAGTACTTC. It specifies CASSLVGALSYEQYF. The genes are TRBV7-6 and TRBJ2-7; no reliable D call. V dropped 3 bases and J dropped 1 base, with 13 bases sitting between them. This CDR3 region has 15 residues. Germline CDR1 reads SGHVS; CDR2 reads FNYEAQ.

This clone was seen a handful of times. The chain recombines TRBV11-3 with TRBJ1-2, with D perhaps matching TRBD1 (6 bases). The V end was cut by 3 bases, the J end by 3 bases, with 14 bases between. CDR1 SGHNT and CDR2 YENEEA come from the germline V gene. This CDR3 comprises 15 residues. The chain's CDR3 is CASSFSQGYDYGYTF. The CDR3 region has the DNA TGTGCCAGCAGCTTCTCACAGGGATATGACTATGGCTACACCTTC.

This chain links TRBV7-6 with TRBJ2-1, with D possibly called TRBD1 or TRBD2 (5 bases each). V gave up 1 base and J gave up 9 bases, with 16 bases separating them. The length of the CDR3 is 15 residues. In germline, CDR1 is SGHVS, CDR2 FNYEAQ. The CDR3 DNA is TGTGCCAGCAGCTTAGTACCTAGCCAGGGTAGTGAGCAGTTCTTC. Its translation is CASSLVPSQGSEQFF.

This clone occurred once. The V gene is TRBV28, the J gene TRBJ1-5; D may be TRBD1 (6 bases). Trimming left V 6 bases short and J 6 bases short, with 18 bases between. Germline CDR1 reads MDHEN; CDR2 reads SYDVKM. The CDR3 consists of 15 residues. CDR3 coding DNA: TGTGCCAGCAGCCCCCCCCGGGGGCAAGGTCAGCCCCAGCATTTT. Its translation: CASSPPRGQGQPQHF.

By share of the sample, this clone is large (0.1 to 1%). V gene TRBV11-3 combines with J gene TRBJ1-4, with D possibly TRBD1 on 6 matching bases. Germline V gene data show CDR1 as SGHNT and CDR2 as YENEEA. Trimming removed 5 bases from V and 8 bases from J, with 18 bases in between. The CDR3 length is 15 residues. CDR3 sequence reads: CASSQLQGPKEKLFF. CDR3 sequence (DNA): TGTGCCAGCAGCCAACTACAGGGACCGAAGGAAAAACTGTTTTTT.